These 9 T cell receptor beta chains were sequenced from one sample in a study of cytomegalovirus exposure and HLA in healthy donors listed by TCRdb under 2017. The library was obtained by the immunoSEQ multiplex PCR assay. A mixture of 60 forward primers for TCR Vbeta segments and 13 reverse primers for TCR Jbeta segments was used in the multiplex PCR. The table comes from immuneACCESS by way of TCRdb, which keeps in-frame sequences with V and J called. Part of the clones is missing from these tables; in studies checked, under half for an unresolved V gene and the rest for unknown reasons. The table kept for this sample lists some 70,000 clones. 2.7% of the sample is in the top ten clones. Sequenced material: PBMCs. These receptors were collected from a man aged 35 to 55 in good health and CMV-seronegative.

The genes are TRBV4-1 and TRBJ2-1; 10 bases map to TRBD2. The CDR3 has 16 amino acids. Germline assignment: CDR1 MGHRA and CDR2 YSYEKL. The junction had 3 bases not matched to a gene; V was cut back by 0 bases and J by 4 bases. DNA of the CDR3: TGCGCCAGCAGCCAAGATCAGGGACTAGCGTACAATGAGCAGTTCTTC. This encodes CASSQDQGLAYNEQFF.

V usage is TRBV25-1 and J usage is TRBJ2-7; TRBD1 agrees at 9 bases. The CDR3 length is 12 residues. Looked up from germline, CDR1 is MGHDK and CDR2 is SYGVNS. J was trimmed by 6 bases and V by 5 bases; bases with no gene match: 2. CDR3 sequence: CASSPGQGEQYF. CDR3 in DNA: TGTGCCAGCAGTCCGGGACAGGGCGAGCAGTACTTC.

V is TRBV6-1 and J is TRBJ1-1; weak D call: TRBD1 (6 bases). The CDR3 is 14 amino acids. V lost 0 bases, J lost 4 bases, and 9 bases lay in between. Germline values: CDR1 MNHNS, CDR2 SASEGT. The DNA of the CDR3 is TGTGCCAGCAGTGAAGCCAGGGGAGCCACTGAAGCTTTCTTT. Encoded protein: CASSEARGATEAFF.

In DNA form, the CDR3 reads TGTGCCAGCAACTCAGGGGGGAGCGAAAAACTGTTTTTT. This sequence encodes CASNSGGSEKLFF. The genes are TRBV6-5 and TRBJ1-4; 7 bases fit TRBD1. V lost 7 bases and J lost 8; bases outside the gene matches: 7. The CDR3 loop spans 13 amino acids. CDR1 MNHEY and CDR2 SVGAGI come from the germline V gene.

This sequence joins TRBV10-3 and TRBJ1-6; TRBD1 aligns across 9 bases. Germline V lookup: CDR1 ENHRY, CDR2 SYGVKD. This CDR3 is 15 amino acids long. With V trimmed by 2 bases and J by 6 bases, 2 bases remained unmatched. CDR3 nucleotide sequence: TGTGCCATCAGTGAGACGACAGGGGGTAATTCACCCCTCCACTTT. Its protein is CAISETTGGNSPLHF.

The chain uses TRBV2 and TRBJ1-3; 7 positions match TRBD1. The V and J ends lost 1 base and 9 bases, in that order; junction bases with no gene match: 9. Germline lookup yields CDR1 SNHLY and CDR2 FYNNEI. The CDR3 covers 15 residues. The CDR3 protein is CASSEGYRGFGTIYF. CDR3 coding DNA: TGTGCCAGCAGTGAAGGATACAGGGGTTTTGGCACCATATATTTT.

The V gene is TRBV5-1, the J gene TRBJ1-6, with 12 positions matching TRBD1. With V trimmed by 2 bases and J by 6 bases, 9 bases remained unmatched. The CDR3 spans 18 residues. Looked up from germline, CDR1 is SGHRS and CDR2 is YFSETQ. CDR3 sequence (DNA): TGCGCCAGCAGCTTATCAGTCCCGGGACAGGGGGCTAATTCACCCCTCCACTTT. Translation gives CASSLSVPGQGANSPLHF.

V usage is TRBV18 and J usage is TRBJ2-7; TRBD1 is a possible D gene (5 bases). Germline V gene lookup returns CDR1 KGHSH and CDR2 LQKENI. The CDR3 loop spans 12 amino acids. Trimming cost V 6 bases and J 4 bases, with 10 bases left between them. CDR3 coding DNA: TGTGCCAGCTCTGCCAGGGATTACGAGCAGTACTTC. Its translation is CASSARDYEQYF.

The CDR3 nucleotides are TGTGCCAGCAGGGCCCCGGGACAGGGGAGCACAGATACGCAGTATTTT. Translated, it gives CASRAPGQGSTDTQYF. The chain couples TRBV2 to TRBJ2-3, with 10 bases matching TRBD1. CDR1 and CDR2 (germline): SNHLY, FYNNEI. The junction had 6 bases not matched to a gene; V was cut back by 6 bases and J by 0 bases. The CDR3 covers 16 residues.